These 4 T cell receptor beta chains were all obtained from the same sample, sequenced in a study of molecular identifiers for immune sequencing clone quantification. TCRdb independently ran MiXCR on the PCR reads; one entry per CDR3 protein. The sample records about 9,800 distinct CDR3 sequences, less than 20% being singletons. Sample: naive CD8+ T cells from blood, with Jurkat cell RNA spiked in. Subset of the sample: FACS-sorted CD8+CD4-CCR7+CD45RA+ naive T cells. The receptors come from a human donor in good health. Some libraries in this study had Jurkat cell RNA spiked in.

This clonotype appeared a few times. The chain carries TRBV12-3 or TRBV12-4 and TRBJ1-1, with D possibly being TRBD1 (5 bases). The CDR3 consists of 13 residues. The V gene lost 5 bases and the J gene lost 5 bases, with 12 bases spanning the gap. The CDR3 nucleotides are TGTGCCAGCAGTCTTCAGGGTTGGACTGAAGCTTTCTTT. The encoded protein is CASSLQGWTEAFF.

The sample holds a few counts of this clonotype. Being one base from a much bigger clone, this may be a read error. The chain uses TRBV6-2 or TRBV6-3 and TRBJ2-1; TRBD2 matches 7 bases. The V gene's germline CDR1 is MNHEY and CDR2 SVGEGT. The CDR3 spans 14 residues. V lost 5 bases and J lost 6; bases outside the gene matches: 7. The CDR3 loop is CASSHQGGSNEQFF. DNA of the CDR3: TGTGCCAGCAGTCACCAGGGCGGGAGCAATGAGCAGTTCTTC.

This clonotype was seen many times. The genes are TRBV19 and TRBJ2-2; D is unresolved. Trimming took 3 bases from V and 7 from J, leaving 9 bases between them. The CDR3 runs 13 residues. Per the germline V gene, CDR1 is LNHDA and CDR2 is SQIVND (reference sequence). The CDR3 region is CASSMLSGGELFF. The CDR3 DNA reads TGTGCCAGTAGTATGTTATCCGGCGGGGAGCTGTTTTTT. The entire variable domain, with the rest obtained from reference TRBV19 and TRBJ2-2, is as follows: DGGITQSPKYLFRKEGQNVTLSCEQNLNHDAMYWYRQDPGQGLRLIYYSQIVNDFQKGDIAEGYSVSREKKESFPLTVTSAQKNPTAFYLCASSMLSGGELFFGEGSRLTVL.

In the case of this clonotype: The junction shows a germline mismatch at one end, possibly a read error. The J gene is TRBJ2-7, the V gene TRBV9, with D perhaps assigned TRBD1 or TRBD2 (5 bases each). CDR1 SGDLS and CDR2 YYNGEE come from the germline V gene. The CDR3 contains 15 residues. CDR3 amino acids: CAGSEDGARHYEQYF. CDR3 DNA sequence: TGTGCCGGCAGCGAAGACGGGGCCCGGCACTACGAGCAGTACTTC.